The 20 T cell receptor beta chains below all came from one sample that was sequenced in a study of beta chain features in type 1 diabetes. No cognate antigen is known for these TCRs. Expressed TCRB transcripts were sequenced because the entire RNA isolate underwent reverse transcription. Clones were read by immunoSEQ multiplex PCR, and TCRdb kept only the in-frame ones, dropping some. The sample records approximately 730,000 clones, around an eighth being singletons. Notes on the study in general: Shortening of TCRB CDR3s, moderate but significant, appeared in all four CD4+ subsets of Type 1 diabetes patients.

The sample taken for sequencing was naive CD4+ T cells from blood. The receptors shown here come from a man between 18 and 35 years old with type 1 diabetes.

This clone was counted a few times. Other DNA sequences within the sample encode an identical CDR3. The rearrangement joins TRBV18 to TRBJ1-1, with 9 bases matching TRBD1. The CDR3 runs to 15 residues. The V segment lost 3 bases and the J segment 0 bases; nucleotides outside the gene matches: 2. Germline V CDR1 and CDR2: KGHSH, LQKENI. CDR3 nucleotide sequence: TGTGCCAGCTCACCCGGACAGGGGCTGAACACTGAAGCTTTCTTT. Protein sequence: CASSPGQGLNTEAFF.

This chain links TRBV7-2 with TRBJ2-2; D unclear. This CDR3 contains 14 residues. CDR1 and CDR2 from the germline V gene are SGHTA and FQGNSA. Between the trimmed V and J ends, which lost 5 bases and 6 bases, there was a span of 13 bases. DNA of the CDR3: TGTGCCAGCAGCCCCCGTCGGGTGGCCGGGGAGCTGTTTTTT. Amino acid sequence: CASSPRRVAGELFF.

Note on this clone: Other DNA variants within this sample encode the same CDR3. The CDR3, as DNA: TGTGCCTGGAGTGTCCGGTCGGGGGGTGGCTACACCTTC. Amino acid sequence: CAWSVRSGGGYTF. This rearrangement joins TRBV30 to TRBJ1-2, with D possibly being TRBD1 (5 bases). The CDR3 consists of 13 residues. Trimming left V 0 bases short and J 7 bases short, with 12 bases between. The germline gives CDR1 GTSNPN, CDR2 SVGIG (reference sequence).

CDR3 in amino acids: CASSQSGAGVTF. The CDR3 DNA sequence: TGTGCCAGCAGCCAATCGGGGGCCGGCGTCACCTTC. V gene TRBV7-2 combines with J gene TRBJ1-2; weak D call: TRBD1 (6 bases). This CDR3 spans 12 amino acids. Trimming pared 5 bases from V and 13 bases from J, leaving 17 bases between. Germline V gene data show CDR1 as SGHTA and CDR2 as FQGNSA.

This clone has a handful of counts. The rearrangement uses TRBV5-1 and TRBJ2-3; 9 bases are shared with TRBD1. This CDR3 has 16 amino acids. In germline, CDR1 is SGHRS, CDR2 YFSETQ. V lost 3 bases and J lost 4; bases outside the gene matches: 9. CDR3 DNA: TGCGCCAGCAGCTCGGCTACAGGGGGCAGGTCAGATACGCAGTATTTT. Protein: CASSSATGGRSDTQYF.

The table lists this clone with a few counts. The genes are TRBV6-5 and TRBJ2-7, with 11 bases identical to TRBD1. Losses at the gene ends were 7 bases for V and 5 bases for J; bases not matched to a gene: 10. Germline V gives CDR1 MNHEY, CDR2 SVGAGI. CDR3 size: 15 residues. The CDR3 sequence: CASNKAGQGVHEQYF. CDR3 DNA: TGTGCCAGCAACAAGGCGGGACAGGGGGTCCACGAGCAGTACTTC.

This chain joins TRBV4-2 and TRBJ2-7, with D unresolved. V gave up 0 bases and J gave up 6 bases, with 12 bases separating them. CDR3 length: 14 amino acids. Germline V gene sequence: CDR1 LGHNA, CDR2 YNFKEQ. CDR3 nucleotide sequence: TGTGCCAGCAGCCAAGATAGGCGGATAAGCGAGCAGTACTTC. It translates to CASSQDRRISEQYF.

CDR3 nucleotides: TGTGCCAGCAGCTTCCAGGCGTCGGCGAACACCGGGGAGCTGTTTTTT. As protein: CASSFQASANTGELFF. The chain joins TRBV7-3 to TRBJ2-2; D ambiguous. The V and J ends lost 3 bases and 0 bases respectively, with 11 bases between them. Germline assignment: CDR1 SGHTA and CDR2 FQGTGA. CDR3 length equals 16 residues.

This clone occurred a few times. CDR3 DNA sequence: TGTGCCAGCAGCCCCGACAGGGATCAGCCCCAGCATTTT. This sequence encodes CASSPDRDQPQHF. The rearrangement links TRBV13 to TRBJ1-5; 7 bases fit TRBD1. The J segment lost 5 bases and the V segment lost 5 bases, leaving 3 bases of the junction unmatched. Per germline, CDR1 PRHDT and CDR2 FYEKMQ (reference sequence). CDR3 size: 13 residues.

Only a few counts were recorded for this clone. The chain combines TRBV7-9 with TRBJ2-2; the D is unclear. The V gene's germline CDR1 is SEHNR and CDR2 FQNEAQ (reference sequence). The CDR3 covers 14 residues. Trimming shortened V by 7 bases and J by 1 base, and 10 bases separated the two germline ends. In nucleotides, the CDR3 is TGTGCCAGCACCCCGACGGAGAACACCGGGGAGCTGTTTTTT. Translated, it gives CASTPTENTGELFF.

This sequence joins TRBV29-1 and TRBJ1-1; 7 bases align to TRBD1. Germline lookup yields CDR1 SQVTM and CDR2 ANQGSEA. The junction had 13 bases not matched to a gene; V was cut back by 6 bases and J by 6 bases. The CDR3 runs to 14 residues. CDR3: CSVVSTGTKPEAFF. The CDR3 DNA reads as TGCAGCGTAGTATCGACAGGGACGAAACCTGAAGCTTTCTTT.

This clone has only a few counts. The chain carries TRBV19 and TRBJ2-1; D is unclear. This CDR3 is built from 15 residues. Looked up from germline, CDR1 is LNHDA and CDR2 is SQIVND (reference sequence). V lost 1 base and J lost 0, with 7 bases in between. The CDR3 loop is CASSIAPSSYNEQFF. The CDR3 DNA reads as TGTGCCAGTAGTATAGCCCCCAGCTCCTACAATGAGCAGTTCTTC. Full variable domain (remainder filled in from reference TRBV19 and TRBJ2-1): DGGITQSPKYLFRKEGQNVTLSCEQNLNHDAMYWYRQDPGQGLRLIYYSQIVNDFQKGDIAEGYSVSREKKESFPLTVTSAQKNPTAFYLCASSIAPSSYNEQFFGPGTRLTVL.

The CDR3 DNA sequence: TGTGCCAGCAGCCTTGACGGAAGCAATCAGCCCCAGCATTTT. Translated, it gives CASSLDGSNQPQHF. The V gene is TRBV28, the J gene TRBJ1-5, with no clear D. CDR1 MDHEN and CDR2 SYDVKM come from the germline V gene. The CDR3 extends over 14 amino acids. V lost 6 bases, J lost 1 base, and 10 bases lay in between.

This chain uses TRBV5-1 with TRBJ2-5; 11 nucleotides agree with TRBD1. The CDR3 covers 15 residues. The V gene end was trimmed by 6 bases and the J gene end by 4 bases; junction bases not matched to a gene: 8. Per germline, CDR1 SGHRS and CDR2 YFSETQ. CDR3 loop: CASTPRTGGRETQYF. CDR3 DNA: TGCGCCAGCACCCCACGGACAGGGGGCAGAGAGACCCAGTACTTC.

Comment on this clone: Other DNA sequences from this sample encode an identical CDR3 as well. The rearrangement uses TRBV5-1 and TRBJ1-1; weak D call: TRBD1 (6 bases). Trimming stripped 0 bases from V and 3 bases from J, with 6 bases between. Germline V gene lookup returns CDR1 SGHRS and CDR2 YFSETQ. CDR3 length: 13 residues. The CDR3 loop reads CASSLAGDTEAFF. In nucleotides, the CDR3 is TGCGCCAGCAGCTTGGCAGGGGACACTGAAGCTTTCTTT.

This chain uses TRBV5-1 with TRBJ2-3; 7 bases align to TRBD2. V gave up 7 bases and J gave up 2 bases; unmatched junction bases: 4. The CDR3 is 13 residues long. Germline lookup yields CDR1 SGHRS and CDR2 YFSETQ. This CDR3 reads CASRAGSTDTQYF. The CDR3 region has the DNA TGCGCCAGCCGAGCGGGGTCCACAGATACGCAGTATTTT.

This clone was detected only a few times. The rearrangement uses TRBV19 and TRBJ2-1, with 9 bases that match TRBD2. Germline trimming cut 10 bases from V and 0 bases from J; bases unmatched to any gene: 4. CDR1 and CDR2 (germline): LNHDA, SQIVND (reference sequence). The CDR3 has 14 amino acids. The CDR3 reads CATSSGGSYNEQFF. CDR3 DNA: TGTGCCACCAGTAGCGGGGGCTCCTACAATGAGCAGTTCTTC.

Written as DNA, the CDR3 is TGCAGCGGCGGGGACAACTATGGCTACACCTTC. Translation gives CSGGDNYGYTF. The chain couples TRBV29-1 to TRBJ1-2; a weak D match, TRBD1 (5 bases). Germline lookup yields CDR1 SQVTM and CDR2 ANQGSEA. V gave up 7 bases and J gave up 2 bases, with 8 bases separating them. The CDR3 runs to 11 residues.

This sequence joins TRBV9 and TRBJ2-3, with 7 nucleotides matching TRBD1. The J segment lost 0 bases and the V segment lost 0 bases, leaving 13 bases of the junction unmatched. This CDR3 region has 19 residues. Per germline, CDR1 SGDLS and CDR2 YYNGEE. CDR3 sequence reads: CASSVDRGRQGLSTDTQYF. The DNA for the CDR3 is TGTGCCAGCAGCGTAGATAGGGGGCGGCAGGGTCTGAGCACAGATACGCAGTATTTT.

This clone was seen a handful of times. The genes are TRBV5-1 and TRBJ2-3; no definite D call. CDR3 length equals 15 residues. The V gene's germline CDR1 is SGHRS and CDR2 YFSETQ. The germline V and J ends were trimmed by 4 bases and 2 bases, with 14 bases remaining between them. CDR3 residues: CASSLEFPATDTQYF. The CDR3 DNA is TGCGCCAGCAGCCTCGAATTCCCTGCCACAGATACGCAGTATTTT.